The 6 T cell receptor beta chains reported below all come from one sample, sequenced in a study of response to subunit inactivated influenza vaccine. One entry per CDR3 protein, called by TCRdb with MiXCR from the RT-PCR reads. Of 860,000 or so distinct CDR3 sequences listed, approximately 21% are singletons. The source material was PBMCs from blood, sampled roughly 5 days after vaccination. The receptors were sampled from a man aged 45-60 years who received an inactivated influenza vaccine.

V usage is TRBV15 and J usage is TRBJ1-1, with D maybe TRBD1 (5 bases). Germline V gives CDR1 LNHNV, CDR2 YYDKDF (reference sequence). The CDR3 is 15 amino acids. V shed 3 bases and J shed 0 bases, with 11 bases lying between them. CDR3 sequence reads: CATSRGVPMNTEAFF. In DNA, the CDR3 is TGTGCCACCAGCAGGGGGGTGCCCATGAACACTGAAGCTTTCTTT.

This clonotype was seen repeatedly, ten times or more. The genes are TRBV12-3 or TRBV12-4 and TRBJ1-2; 10 bases fit TRBD1. The V gene end was trimmed by 8 bases and the J gene end by 2 bases; junction bases not matched to a gene: 11. This CDR3 has 16 residues. The CDR3 nucleotides are TGTGCCAGCGTTTCCGACGACAGGGGGCCCAACTATGGCTACACCTTC. Encoded protein: CASVSDDRGPNYGYTF.

This clonotype has a handful of counts. The V and J genes are TRBV12-3 or TRBV12-4 and TRBJ2-1; maybe TRBD2 (5 bases). This CDR3 region has 16 residues. V was clipped by 2 bases and J by 4 bases, with 15 bases between them. Here the CDR3 DNA reads TGTGCCAGCAGTTTATGGTCGGGGAGATTTTACAATGAGCAGTTCTTC. Protein: CASSLWSGRFYNEQFF.

The V gene is TRBV7-9, the J gene TRBJ2-7, with D perhaps assigned TRBD1 or TRBD2 (5 bases each). The length of the CDR3 is 15 residues. Germline V gene lookup returns CDR1 SEHNR and CDR2 FQNEAQ (reference sequence). Trimming removed 9 bases from V and 2 bases from J, with 20 bases in between. CDR3 region: CASGGAGSLTYEQYF. In DNA, the CDR3 is TGTGCCAGTGGGGGAGCCGGGTCGTTAACCTACGAGCAGTACTTC.

This rearrangement joins TRBV20-1 to TRBJ1-6, with TRBD1 matching over 9 bases. Germline V gene data show CDR1 as DFQATT and CDR2 as SNEGSKA (reference sequence). The CDR3 is 15 residues long. The V and J ends lost 3 bases and 9 bases, in that order; junction bases with no gene match: 9. As DNA, the CDR3 is TGCAGTGCTAGTTTTTCGGGACAGGGAAGTTCACCCCTCCACTTT. Its protein product is CSASFSGQGSSPLHF.

This clonotype was recorded once. The gene calls are TRBV9 and TRBJ2-2; 10 nucleotides agree with TRBD2. The V gene end was trimmed by 0 bases and the J gene end by 4 bases; junction bases not matched to a gene: 6. The CDR3 length is 17 residues. Germline V gene sequence: CDR1 SGDLS, CDR2 YYNGEE. CDR3 coding DNA: TGTGCCAGCAGCGTAGGAGCGGGAGGGCCGGGCACCGGGGAGCTGTTTTTT. Its translation is CASSVGAGGPGTGELFF. The whole variable domain, filled in from reference TRBV9 and TRBJ2-2, reads DSGVTQTPKHLITATGQRVTLRCSPRSGDLSVYWYQQSLDQGLQFLIQYYNGEERAKGNILERFSAQQFPDLHSELNLSSLELGDSALYFCASSVGAGGPGTGELFFGEGSRLTVL.